This T cell receptor (beta chain) was retrieved from a study of PD-1 blockade in mismatch repair-deficient tumors. Broader study findings: Rapid post-treatment expansion, then contraction, generally preceding radiologic response, marked tumor-resident clones.

V was clipped by 0 bases and J by 3 bases, with 9 bases between them. The germline gives CDR1 SGHAT, CDR2 FQNNGV. The CDR3 length is 15 residues. PCR or immunohistochemistry showed mismatch repair deficiency in every enrolled patient. Three pembrolizumab responders had their TCRs sequenced. Notes on this clone: The antigen is undetermined.

Sequencing used immunoSEQ multiplex PCR; TCRdb keeps in-frame clones, though not all of them. The sample contains more than 50,000 clones, more than 70% of which appear only once. The J gene is TRBJ1-3, the V gene TRBV11-2; D may be TRBD1 (5 bases). The origin of this receptor is an adult with mismatch repair-deficient cancer. The material was peripheral blood, obtained 52 weeks after starting pembrolizumab. The DNA for the CDR3 is TGTGCCAGCAGCTTAGATAGCAGGGTTGGAAACACCATATATTTT. This translates into CASSLDSRVGNTIYF.